Reported below is one T cell receptor (beta chain). Its antigen remains unidentified. Within one base of it there is no much larger clone, and no base qualities were kept. TCR beta CDR3 regions were sequenced from DNA using the immunoSEQ Assay. The source study handled its data this way. T cell density was computed as TCR beta template counts normalized to usable DNA estimated by amplifying housekeeping genes. Richness was estimated using the preseqR package, with extrapolation to 400,000 templates for PBMC samples and to 120,000 templates for tissue samples. Clonality was defined as one minus Pielou's evenness. Tissue-enriched TCRs were identified by differential abundance testing using productive amino-acid clonotypes, minimum total count 5 and alpha 0.1. Repertoire overlap between compartments was quantified with the Jaccard Index and Morisita Overlap Index. GLIPH grouped TCR beta CDR3s together with public tetramer-defined viral CDR3s, and a viral motif had to include at least three viral sequences and also show V-gene enrichment. TCRdb took this table from immuneACCESS and kept in-frame rearrangements with V and J called. Such tables lack part of the clones; where checked against another copy, unresolved V genes explain under half of the gap, and the rest is unexplained. That table gives V, J and clone size, and the DNA gave D and trimming. The sample table records about 54,000 clones; around four fifths of these occur just once. The biggest ten clones account for about 20% of the sample.

These data originate in a study of T cells in localized non-small cell lung cancer (dated by TCRdb to 2019 to 2021). At the level of the whole study: Comparing tumors with uninvolved tumor-adjacent lungs, the study looked at the T cell repertoires of about 240 patients with early-stage NSCLC. The cohort comprised some 240 treatment-naïve NSCLC patients with resected, localized lung tumors. A mean age of 66.3 years was recorded for the NSCLC patients, of whom 129 were male and 100 to 110 were female. General study outcomes and caveats: A median of 57 of the top 100 tumor clones turned up in the paired uninvolved adjacent lung, and under 30 of those clones also ranked among the top 100 of that same adjacent lung. Because the study design was exploratory, TCR variables were selected using unadjusted p-values without false-discovery rate correction. Longer overall survival was associated with higher blood T cell density, whereas shorter survival was associated with higher adjacent-lung clonality. Uninvolved tumor-adjacent lung showed the highest T cell clonality, higher than tumor, which suggests more focused antigenic responses in the adjacent lung. Because multi-region tumor sequencing was not done, intratumor heterogeneity could not be ruled out.

At diagnosis, tumor, uninvolved tumor-adjacent lung and peripheral blood were collected and then preserved as a mix of FFPE and fresh-frozen material. For TCR repertoire profiling, blood samples were analyzed in the form of peripheral blood mononuclear cells. CDR1 and CDR2 were assigned from the germline V gene as SGHRS and YFSETQ. CDR3 length: 16 amino acids, cysteine to phenylalanine. CDR3 DNA only is kept here, 48 bases in frame from base 1. The V end gives up 1 base and the J end 4 bases, leaving 5 bases in the junction not matched to a gene. This receptor was identified in an older female donor with stage II squamous cell lung carcinoma. Material: peripheral blood, obtained before any cancer treatment. The rearrangement joined TRBV5-1 to TRBJ1-1; TRBD1 matches 12 bases in the middle. The CDR3 has the sequence CASSLRDRGQGTEAFF. The DNA sequence follows: TGCGCCAGCAGCTTGCGGGACAGGGGGCAGGGCACTGAAGCTTTCTTT. Reference TRBV5-1 and TRBJ1-1 genes cover what lies past the CDR3, so the full variable domain is KAGVTQTPRYLIKTRGQQVTLSCSPISGHRSVSWYQQTPGQGLQFLFEYFSETQRNKGNFPGRFSGRQFSNSRSEMNVSTLELGDSALYLCASSLRDRGQGTEAFFGQGTRLTVV.